This TCR beta chain originates from a study of early T cells in non-severe SARS-CoV-2 infection. Germline CDR1 and CDR2: MNHEY and SMNVEV (reference sequence). J gave up 4 bases and V 0 bases, and 6 bases lay outside the gene matches. This CDR3 region has 15 residues. Individual cDNA molecules received unique molecular identifiers. TCRdb re-called the 5' RACE reads with MiXCR, one entry per CDR3 protein. The sample contains around 71,000 distinct CDR3 sequences, roughly 15% of which appear only once. Whole-study findings and limits: Missing private and CD4 specificities, VDJdb matching favored anti-spike CD8 responses.

Regarding this clonotype: Its target is not known.

This clonotype was obtained from an adult who was a healthcare worker with PCR-confirmed SARS-CoV-2 infection or an uninfected control (not recorded which). V gene TRBV27 combines with J gene TRBJ2-7; 7 bases align to TRBD2. Sequenced material: whole blood, taken at baseline. The CDR3 sequence is CASSLSWGGSYEQYF. The CDR3 DNA follows: TGTGCCAGCAGTTTATCGTGGGGAGGGAGTTACGAGCAGTACTTC.